A single sample is the source of the 18 T cell receptor beta chains below, sequenced in a study of control samples from healthy donors and cancer patients (dated by TCRdb to 2019 to 2021). The protocol used for the library was the immunoSEQ multiplex PCR assay. Here the immuneACCESS table is served through TCRdb, limited to in-frame sequences with V and J called. Missing clones are a known gap in these copies; in checked studies unresolved V genes cover under half, and the rest lacks a known reason. The sample table records 130,000 to 150,000 clones; around 94% of these occur just once. In total, the top ten clones hold 12% to 15% of the sample. The specimen was PBMCs. The receptors derive from a man aged 55 to 69 with colorectal cancer.

The chain recombines TRBV6-2 or TRBV6-3 with TRBJ2-2, with TRBD2 identical over 8 bases. This CDR3 is 13 amino acids long. Germline V gene data show CDR1 as MNHEY and CDR2 as SVGEGT. V was pared by 4 bases and J by 6 bases, with 1 base of the junction left unmatched. CDR3 sequence reads: CASSWTSPGELFF. The CDR3 nucleotides are TGTGCCAGCAGTTGGACTAGCCCCGGGGAGCTGTTTTTT.

The chain uses TRBV19 and TRBJ1-1; 7 bases align to TRBD1. The germline gives CDR1 LNHDA, CDR2 SQIVND (reference sequence). The V and J ends lost 5 bases and 3 bases, in that order; junction bases with no gene match: 3. CDR3 size: 13 residues. This chain's CDR3 is CASSSDRDTEAFF. In DNA, the CDR3 is TGTGCCAGTAGTTCCGACAGGGACACTGAAGCTTTCTTT.

The chain joins TRBV7-9 to TRBJ1-2; D remains ambiguous. Per germline, CDR1 SEHNR and CDR2 FQNEAQ (reference sequence). The CDR3 covers 12 residues. Trimming took off 3 bases at V and 8 bases at J, with 10 bases between the two ends. CDR3 sequence reads: CASSFDMEGYTF. For the CDR3, the DNA is TGTGCCAGCAGCTTTGATATGGAAGGCTACACCTTC.

The rearrangement uses TRBV6-5 and TRBJ1-1; D is possibly TRBD1 (5 bases). The CDR3 is 13 amino acids. Per germline, CDR1 MNHEY and CDR2 SVGAGI. Deletions cut 8 bases from V and 2 bases from J, with 12 bases between. Written as DNA, the CDR3 is TGTGCCAGCTGGCGGGGGGGTAACACTGAAGCTTTCTTT. Its translation is CASWRGGNTEAFF.

The chain recombines TRBV6-6 with TRBJ2-5, with D unresolved. CDR1 is MNHNY, CDR2 SVGAGI, per germline (reference sequence). Deletions cut 6 bases from V and 4 bases from J, with 15 bases between. The CDR3 loop spans 14 amino acids. The CDR3 spells CASSQAAKGETQYF. CDR3 DNA sequence: TGTGCCAGCAGCCAGGCGGCGAAGGGAGAGACCCAGTACTTC.

The rearrangement uses TRBV4-3 and TRBJ2-7; the match to TRBD1 covers 7 bases. The CDR3 is 17 amino acids. Trimming cost V 0 bases and J 2 bases; bases outside gene matches: 10. The V gene's germline CDR1 is LGHNA and CDR2 YSLEER. This CDR3 is CASSQEKQGFTPYEQYF. In nucleotides, the CDR3 is TGCGCCAGCAGCCAAGAGAAACAGGGGTTCACCCCCTACGAGCAGTACTTC.

The CDR3 loop reads CAWSAGVTGELFF. The DNA for the CDR3 is TGTGCCTGGAGTGCCGGGGTCACCGGGGAGCTGTTTTTT. V and J are TRBV30 and TRBJ2-2, with D perhaps TRBD2 (5 bases). This CDR3 has 13 residues. Trimming stripped 1 base from V and 4 bases from J, with 7 bases between. Germline assignment: CDR1 GTSNPN and CDR2 SVGIG (reference sequence).

The chain employs TRBV5-1 and TRBJ2-5, with TRBD2 matching 12 bases. CDR3 length: 16 residues. Germline CDR1 and CDR2: SGHRS and YFSETQ. Trimming at V came to 2 bases and at J to 5 bases, leaving 7 bases not matched to a gene. The CDR3 reads CASSFSPSGGDETQYF. The CDR3 DNA is TGCGCCAGCAGCTTCTCCCCTAGCGGGGGGGATGAGACCCAGTACTTC.

The chain carries TRBV24-1 and TRBJ2-7; unclear D gene. V dropped 0 bases and J dropped 3 bases, with 14 bases sitting between them. Looked up from germline, CDR1 is KGHDR and CDR2 is SFDVKD. The CDR3 runs 16 residues. The CDR3 spells CATSDLLGLIGYEQYF. The CDR3 bases are TGTGCCACCAGTGATTTGCTCGGCCTAATCGGCTACGAGCAGTACTTC.

This clone was observed once. The CDR3 coding sequence is TGTGCCAGCAGTGAAAGGCGTGGTTTCGAGCAGTTCTTC. Amino acid sequence: CASSERRGFEQFF. The chain carries TRBV2 and TRBJ2-1; D ambiguous. Deletions cut 2 bases from V and 10 bases from J, with 12 bases between. The germline V gene has CDR1 SNHLY and CDR2 FYNNEI. This CDR3 contains 13 residues.

This clone was picked up one time. The V and J genes are TRBV6-6 and TRBJ2-7, with TRBD1 as a possible D gene (5 bases). V gave up 2 bases and J gave up 3 bases, with 8 bases separating them. Looked up from germline, CDR1 is MNHNY and CDR2 is SVGAGI (reference sequence). The CDR3 length is 13 residues. The CDR3, as DNA: TGTGCCAGCAGTTACCAGGGTGGCTACGAGCAGTACTTC. Protein product: CASSYQGGYEQYF.

This rearrangement joins TRBV10-3 to TRBJ1-2, with D possibly being TRBD1 (5 bases). Trimming took off 4 bases at V and 4 bases at J, with 13 bases between the two ends. CDR1 ENHRY and CDR2 SYGVKD come from the germline V gene. This CDR3 is built from 14 residues. CDR3 sequence (DNA): TGTGCCATCAGTGGGGAGGGGACCATCTATGGCTACACCTTC. Translation: CAISGEGTIYGYTF.

V and J are TRBV7-9 and TRBJ2-7; TRBD1 might be the D (5 bases). Trimming stripped 0 bases from V and 7 bases from J, with 10 bases between. The CDR3 consists of 13 residues. The germline gives CDR1 SEHNR, CDR2 FQNEAQ (reference sequence). The CDR3 nucleotides read TGTGCCAGCAGCTTAGCAGGTTCAGGGGAGCAGTACTTC. The encoded protein is CASSLAGSGEQYF.

The chain is built from TRBV4-1 and TRBJ1-4; 9 bases are a match to TRBD1. Germline V gene lookup returns CDR1 MGHRA and CDR2 YSYEKL. CDR3 length: 16 amino acids. Trimming cost V 1 base and J 6 bases; bases outside gene matches: 6. CDR3 coding DNA: TGCGCCAGCAGCCAAGGACAGGGGGTTCTGTATGAAAAACTGTTTTTT. Protein: CASSQGQGVLYEKLFF.

The genes are TRBV24-1 and TRBJ2-3; TRBD2 agrees at 14 bases. The trim removed 0 bases at V and 11 bases at J, leaving 3 bases unmatched. Germline V lookup: CDR1 KGHDR, CDR2 SFDVKD. The CDR3 runs to 15 residues. The CDR3 region is CATSDLQGTSGGQYF. As DNA, the CDR3 is TGTGCCACCAGTGATTTGCAAGGGACTAGCGGGGGGCAGTATTTT.

The rearrangement links TRBV6-4 to TRBJ2-2; D call uncertain. CDR1 is MRHNA, CDR2 SNTAGT, per germline. V was shortened by 3 bases and J by 3 bases, with 8 bases between the two germline ends. This CDR3 has 14 residues. CDR3 coding DNA: TGTGCCAGCAGTGATGGCAGCTACACCGGGGAGCTGTTTTTT. As protein: CASSDGSYTGELFF.

The chain carries TRBV6-5 and TRBJ1-2, with D possibly being TRBD1 (5 bases). This CDR3 comprises 16 residues. In germline, CDR1 is MNHEY, CDR2 SVGAGI. V dropped 2 bases and J dropped 4 bases, with 17 bases sitting between them. CDR3 sequence: CASSYGDPGEGYGYTF. As DNA, the CDR3 is TGTGCCAGCAGTTACGGGGACCCCGGCGAGGGCTATGGCTACACCTTC.

This sequence joins TRBV7-8 and TRBJ1-1, with unresolved D. Trimming shortened V by 0 bases and J by 4 bases, and 9 bases separated the two germline ends. The V gene's germline CDR1 is SGHVS and CDR2 FQNEAQ. This CDR3 contains 14 residues. CDR3 sequence reads: CASSLARVGTEAFF. The CDR3 DNA reads TGTGCCAGCAGCTTAGCGCGCGTGGGCACTGAAGCTTTCTTT.